This T cell receptor (beta chain) is drawn from a study of blood T cell repertoires in COVID-19. The trim removed 3 bases at V and 3 bases at J, leaving 12 bases unmatched. CDR3 length: 18 amino acids. CDR1 and CDR2 (germline): KGHSH, LQKENI. Assay used: immunoSEQ multiplex PCR; TCRdb lists only in-frame clones, some missing. The sample yields about 290,000 clones, over 80% seen once. The sample comprised peripheral blood. The chain is built from TRBV18 and TRBJ2-3, with 10 bases aligning to TRBD2. The receptor was isolated from a woman aged 45-60 years with active or convalescent COVID-19. CDR3 nucleotides: TGTGCCAGCTCACCGCGGAGTCTAGCGGGGGCGAGGACAGATACGCAGTATTTT. Translated: CASSPRSLAGARTDTQYF.